What follows describes a single T cell receptor beta chain. Its antigen is not known. The CDR3 covers 13 residues. Deletions cut 10 bases from V and 7 bases from J, with 16 bases between. CDR1 and CDR2 (germline): SNHLY, FYNNEI. The data were obtained in a study of blood T cells in healthy people across ages. Study observations and caveats: One million T cells yielded diversity estimates that were considered underestimates.

It was with a sample-barcoded 5' primer and a J-beta primer mix that a second PCR of roughly 7 to 12 cycles was run. TCRdb re-called the 5' RACE reads through MiXCR, storing one row per CDR3 protein. This table holds roughly 1.5 million distinct CDR3 sequences, approximately 39% found once. Sequencing was performed on blood. The chain joins TRBV2 to TRBJ2-2, with D unclear. This TCR was recovered from a young woman in good health. The CDR3 here is CATDGRVGGELFF. CDR3 DNA sequence: TGTGCCACTGACGGACGGGTTGGCGGGGAGCTGTTTTTT.